One sample yielded the 20 T cell receptor beta chains listed below, sequenced in a study of blood T cells in healthy people across ages. Primers used in a second PCR of roughly 6 to 12 cycles were a sample-barcoded 5' primer and a J-beta primer mix. TCRdb re-analysed the 5' RACE reads in MiXCR, keeping a single row per CDR3 protein. This table holds roughly 680,000 distinct CDR3 sequences, roughly half found once. The specimen sequenced was blood. These receptors originate from a woman at least 80 years old in good health.

This clonotype appeared many times. V gene TRBV7-2 combines with J gene TRBJ2-1; D remains ambiguous. This CDR3 has 15 residues. Germline V gene sequence: CDR1 SGHTA, CDR2 FQGNSA. Between the trimmed V and J ends, which lost 1 base and 7 bases, there was a span of 14 bases. The CDR3 loop reads CASSLVTGTRNEQFF. CDR3 coding DNA: TGTGCCAGCAGCTTAGTTACGGGCACTCGGAATGAGCAGTTCTTC.

A few counts support this clonotype. The chain joins TRBV5-1 to TRBJ2-2; D unclear. V dropped 7 bases and J dropped 0 bases, with 10 bases sitting between them. CDR3 size: 14 residues. The germline CDR1 and CDR2 sequences are SGHRS and YFSETQ. CDR3 sequence: CASGPSSNTGELFF. The CDR3 coding sequence is TGCGCCAGCGGGCCCAGCTCGAACACCGGGGAGCTGTTTTTT.

This clonotype was observed many times. The chain links TRBV28 to TRBJ2-5; tentatively, D is TRBD1 or TRBD2 (5 bases each). The V end was cut by 6 bases, the J end by 6 bases, with 20 bases between. Germline CDR1 reads MDHEN; CDR2 reads SYDVKM. The CDR3 is made up of 15 amino acids. The CDR3 DNA reads as TGTGCCAGCAGCCCCAGTCGGGGCGCTTCAAAGACCCAGTACTTC. Translation: CASSPSRGASKTQYF.

This clonotype was recorded a few times. This chain connects TRBV29-1 to TRBJ2-2; no clear D. The CDR3 totals 12 residues. Germline CDR1 is SQVTM and CDR2 is ANQGSEA. Trimming took 5 bases from V and 1 from J, leaving 5 bases between them. CDR3 bases: TGCAGCGTTCGTTTGAACACCGGGGAGCTGTTTTTT. This encodes CSVRLNTGELFF.

The V and J genes are TRBV11-2 and TRBJ1-3, with D possibly being TRBD1 (6 bases). Germline V gene sequence: CDR1 SGHAT, CDR2 FQNNGV. The length of the CDR3 is 16 residues. Trimming took 5 bases from V and 7 from J, leaving 21 bases between them. CDR3 DNA: TGTGCCAGCAGCCCATACGGGACACGGGCGGGGAACACCATATATTTT. Residues: CASSPYGTRAGNTIYF.

The rearrangement uses TRBV14 and TRBJ1-2, with 9 bases aligning to TRBD1. CDR1 is SGHDN and CDR2 is FVKESK in the germline V gene. The CDR3 loop spans 15 amino acids. With 3 bases clipped from V and 7 bases from J, the junction kept 9 bases outside the gene matches. The CDR3 nucleotides read TGTGCCAGCAGCCAGGCCGGGACAGGGAATGGTGGCTACACCTTC. Translated, it gives CASSQAGTGNGGYTF. Filled out from reference TRBV14 and TRBJ1-2, the complete variable domain reads EAGVTQFPSHSVIEKGQTVTLRCDPISGHDNLYWYRRVMGKEIKFLLHFVKESKQDESGMPNNRFLAERTGGTYSTLKVQPAELEDSGVYFCASSQAGTGNGGYTFGSGTRLTVV.

This clonotype appeared many times. This may be a read error: a much more frequent sequence differs by one nucleotide. The V call is TRBV6-2 or TRBV6-3, the J call TRBJ2-1; D gene uncertain. The V gene lost 2 bases and the J gene lost 0 bases, with 8 bases spanning the gap. The germline V gene encodes CDR1 MNHEY and CDR2 SVGEGT. The CDR3 covers 15 residues. Here the CDR3 reads CASSYGRGSYNEQFF. CDR3 in DNA: TGTGCCAGCAGTTACGGACGAGGCTCCTACAATGAGCAGTTCTTC.

For this clonotype: A much larger clone differs by one base, so this may be a read error. The chain is built from TRBV9 and TRBJ2-1; D perhaps matches TRBD2 (5 bases). CDR1 is SGDLS, CDR2 YYNGEE, per germline. The CDR3 totals 16 residues. V lost 1 base to trimming and J lost 4 bases, with 15 bases between them. In DNA form, the CDR3 reads TGTGCCAGCAGCGTAACAGCGGAGGTTGTTTACAATGAGCAGTTCTTC. Residues: CASSVTAEVVYNEQFF.

The chain recombines TRBV7-2 with TRBJ2-7, with 7 bases matching TRBD2. Unmatched junction bases numbered 11, after V lost 5 bases and J lost 1 base. Germline CDR1 SGHTA, CDR2 FQGNSA. The CDR3 totals 16 residues. Written as DNA, the CDR3 is TGTGCCAGCAGCCGTTCGACGACTAGCCCTTCCTACGAGCAGTACTTC. It encodes CASSRSTTSPSYEQYF.

V is TRBV6-2 or TRBV6-3 and J is TRBJ2-5; 12 nucleotides align to TRBD2. CDR1 is MNHEY and CDR2 is SVGEGT in the germline V gene. The CDR3 is made up of 15 amino acids. With V trimmed by 6 bases and J by 5 bases, 7 bases remained unmatched. Here the CDR3 reads CASRVWTSGIETQYF. The CDR3 nucleotides read TGTGCCAGCAGAGTATGGACTAGCGGGATCGAGACCCAGTACTTC.

CDR3 sequence: CSAKTSGGASSADTQYF. CDR3 nucleotides: TGCAGTGCTAAGACTAGCGGGGGGGCTTCGTCTGCAGATACGCAGTATTTT. The chain carries TRBV20-1 and TRBJ2-3, with TRBD2 matching 14 bases. The CDR3 length is 17 residues. Germline values: CDR1 DFQATT, CDR2 SNEGSKA (reference sequence). Trimming took 4 bases from V and 4 from J; bases not matched to a gene: 10.

The V gene is TRBV4-2, the J gene TRBJ2-1; 10 bases map to TRBD2. V trimming: 4 bases; J trimming: 8 bases; junction bases outside the gene matches: 8. Per the germline V gene, CDR1 is LGHNA and CDR2 is YNFKEQ. CDR3 length: 15 residues. The CDR3 DNA sequence: TGTGCCAGCAGCCTGTCTGGGACTAGCGAGCATGAGCAGTTCTTC. It is translated as CASSLSGTSEHEQFF.

This clonotype appeared a single time. This rearrangement joins TRBV3-1 to TRBJ2-1, with D tentatively TRBD1 or TRBD2 (5 bases each). The CDR3 covers 14 residues. V gave up 8 bases and J gave up 8 bases, with 19 bases separating them. CDR1 and CDR2 from the germline V gene are LGHDT and YNNKEL (reference sequence). The CDR3 region has the DNA TGTGCCAGCGCCCTAGGACGGGGCGGCTATGAGCAGTTCTTC. It is translated as CASALGRGGYEQFF.

A few counts support this clonotype. V gene TRBV11-3 combines with J gene TRBJ2-5, with 9 bases lining up with TRBD2. This CDR3 has 21 amino acids. The J segment lost 3 bases and the V segment lost 7 bases, leaving 27 bases of the junction unmatched. CDR1 is SGHNT and CDR2 is YENEEA in the germline V gene. CDR3 DNA: TGTGCCAGCACTCCTACGACTGGGCTAGCGGGAATCAAGGGCAAAGAAGAGACCCAGTACTTC. Translating gives CASTPTTGLAGIKGKEETQYF.

This clonotype was seen many times. The chain uses TRBV29-1 and TRBJ1-2; D ambiguous. The V and J ends lost 3 bases and 0 bases respectively, with 11 bases between them. Germline V gives CDR1 SQVTM, CDR2 ANQGSEA. This CDR3 contains 14 residues. This CDR3 is CSVERRFPNYGYTF. The CDR3 DNA reads TGCAGCGTTGAGAGGCGGTTTCCTAACTATGGCTACACCTTC.

This clonotype showed up many times. V usage is TRBV7-2 and J usage is TRBJ2-1; D call uncertain. This CDR3 has 11 residues. V dropped 4 bases and J dropped 4 bases, with 2 bases sitting between them. The germline V gene encodes CDR1 SGHTA and CDR2 FQGNSA. CDR3 nucleotides: TGTGCCAGCAGCTGGTACAATGAGCAGTTCTTC. It yields the protein CASSWYNEQFF.

Of note for this clonotype: The junction does not match germline at one end; this may be a read error. The chain uses TRBV13 and TRBJ2-1; D possibly corresponds to TRBD1 (6 bases). The CDR3 spans 14 residues. Germline CDR1 reads PRHDT; CDR2 reads FYEKMQ (reference sequence). This chain's CDR3 is CTSSAWTAYNEQFF. The CDR3 DNA reads as TGTACCAGCAGCGCTTGGACAGCCTACAATGAGCAGTTCTTC.

The V and J genes are TRBV5-5 and TRBJ2-7; D is possibly TRBD1 (6 bases). Trimming removed 0 bases from V and 3 bases from J, with 13 bases in between. Germline-derived CDR1 and CDR2 are SGHKS and YYEKEE (reference sequence). This CDR3 comprises 15 residues. The CDR3 coding sequence is TGTGCCAGCAGCTTGGGGCAGGGGCCCTACTACGAGCAGTACTTC. It codes for CASSLGQGPYYEQYF.

Comment on this clonotype: It may be a read error: a sequence one base away is much more abundant. This chain links TRBV29-1 with TRBJ2-3; D possibly corresponds to TRBD1 (5 bases). Trimming took off 7 bases at V and 2 bases at J, with 16 bases between the two ends. Germline V gives CDR1 SQVTM, CDR2 ANQGSEA. The CDR3 runs to 14 residues. CDR3 bases: TGCAGCGGCGACATGGGGCGAAACACAGATACGCAGTATTTT. Translated, it gives CSGDMGRNTDTQYF.

This clonotype showed up just once. A clone one base away is much larger, so this may be a read error. The chain carries TRBV5-1 and TRBJ2-3; 11 positions match TRBD1. The CDR3 loop spans 15 amino acids. CDR1 is SGHRS and CDR2 is YFSETQ in the germline V gene. Here the CDR3 DNA reads TGCGCCAGCAGCTTGAGGACAGGGGGCACAGAAACGCAGTATTTT. It yields the protein CASSLRTGGTETQYF.